Following are 16 T cell receptor beta chains from one sample sequenced in a study of blood T cell repertoires in COVID-19. TCRdb's table, derived via immunoSEQ multiplex PCR, lists solely in-frame clones and lacks some. Of approximately 260,000 clones in the sample, roughly 80% were seen once. Sequencing was carried out using PBMCs or T cells enriched from blood (not recorded which). Receptors were obtained from a man between 45 and 60 years old who had recovered from COVID-19.

The chain couples TRBV13 to TRBJ2-7; 8 nucleotides agree with TRBD1. V shed 5 bases and J 3 bases; nucleotides not matched to a gene: 6. CDR3 length equals 14 residues. From germline, CDR1 is PRHDT and CDR2 FYEKMQ (reference sequence). CDR3 loop: CASSIGQGLYEQYF. In DNA, the CDR3 is TGTGCCAGCAGCATTGGACAGGGCCTCTACGAGCAGTACTTC.

This sequence joins TRBV2 and TRBJ1-3; TRBD1 matches 7 bases. With V trimmed by 7 bases and J by 4 bases, 7 bases remained unmatched. This CDR3 has 14 residues. Per germline, CDR1 SNHLY and CDR2 FYNNEI. DNA for the CDR3: TGTGCCAGCACCGGGGACAGTGGAGGAAACACCATATATTTT. Translating it yields CASTGDSGGNTIYF.

The V and J genes are TRBV3-1 (or the pseudogene TRBV3-2) and TRBJ2-7, with 8 bases fitting TRBD1. V trimming: 3 bases; J trimming: 6 bases; junction bases outside the gene matches: 7. Germline CDR1 and CDR2: LGHDT and YNNKEL (reference sequence). CDR3 length: 14 residues. The CDR3 protein is CASSQVTGVGEQYF. In DNA form, the CDR3 reads TGTGCCAGCAGCCAGGTGACAGGGGTAGGCGAGCAGTACTTC.

V gene TRBV4-2 combines with J gene TRBJ1-5; TRBD1 agrees at 7 bases. The CDR3 consists of 15 residues. Germline V gives CDR1 LGHNA, CDR2 YNFKEQ. V was pared by 3 bases and J by 3 bases, with 5 bases of the junction left unmatched. The CDR3 spells CASSQGGQTNQPQHF. As DNA, the CDR3 is TGTGCCAGCAGCCAGGGGGGACAGACCAATCAGCCCCAGCATTTT.

This clone was seen a single time. V is TRBV6-5 and J is TRBJ1-2; 7 positions match TRBD1. The length of the CDR3 is 13 residues. The germline CDR1 and CDR2 sequences are MNHEY and SVGAGI. The trim removed 6 bases at V and 4 bases at J, leaving 5 bases unmatched. CDR3 sequence: CASRDRRFYGYTF. The CDR3 bases are TGTGCCAGCAGGGACAGGCGGTTCTATGGCTACACCTTC.

The chain recombines TRBV30 with TRBJ2-4, with TRBD2 identical over 11 bases. The CDR3 loop spans 14 amino acids. V shed 0 bases and J 11 bases; nucleotides not matched to a gene: 6. Germline loops: CDR1 GTSNPN, CDR2 SVGIG (reference sequence). Here the CDR3 reads CAWSVGLAGGLQYF. The CDR3 region has the DNA TGTGCCTGGAGTGTAGGGCTAGCGGGGGGTCTTCAGTACTTC.

The chain is built from TRBV3-1 (or the pseudogene TRBV3-2) and TRBJ1-6, with D possibly matching TRBD1 (6 bases). The V end was cut by 0 bases, the J end by 7 bases, with 13 bases between. Germline loops: CDR1 LGHDT, CDR2 YNNKEL (reference sequence). This CDR3 has 16 residues. Here the CDR3 reads CASSQDCGGRNSPLHF. The DNA for the CDR3 is TGTGCCAGCAGCCAAGATTGCGGGGGGCGGAATTCACCCCTCCACTTT.

The chain couples TRBV13 to TRBJ1-2; a possible D gene is TRBD1 (5 bases). The CDR3 extends over 14 amino acids. Trimming left V 1 base short and J 0 bases short, with 6 bases between. CDR1 and CDR2 from the germline V gene are PRHDT and FYEKMQ (reference sequence). CDR3 DNA sequence: TGTGCCAGCAGCTTAGCAGGGCCTAACTATGGCTACACCTTC. This translates into CASSLAGPNYGYTF.

This sequence joins TRBV7-8 and TRBJ1-5; the D is unclear. V lost 1 base and J 11 bases, leaving 12 bases between the germline ends. Germline V gives CDR1 SGHVS, CDR2 FQNEAQ. The CDR3 extends over 13 amino acids. The CDR3 bases are TGTGCCAGCAGCTTAGTTCGCGGGGAGGCCCAGCATTTT. Amino acid sequence: CASSLVRGEAQHF.

The rearrangement uses TRBV7-8 and TRBJ1-1; D is perhaps TRBD1 (5 bases). Deletions cut 2 bases from V and 4 bases from J, with 11 bases between. This CDR3 is built from 14 residues. Germline V gives CDR1 SGHVS, CDR2 FQNEAQ. In nucleotides, the CDR3 is TGTGCCAGCAGCTTAACCAGGGTGTTCACTGAAGCTTTCTTT. It translates to CASSLTRVFTEAFF.

The chain couples TRBV27 to TRBJ2-4, with TRBD1 identical over 9 bases. CDR3 length equals 14 residues. Germline CDR1 and CDR2: MNHEY and SMNVEV (reference sequence). V dropped 3 bases and J dropped 7; count of bases not matched to a gene: 4. The CDR3 reads CASSLVGTGNIQYF. CDR3 DNA: TGTGCCAGCAGTTTGGTAGGGACAGGGAACATTCAGTACTTC.

V and J are TRBV4-3 and TRBJ2-7, with 9 bases aligning to TRBD1. The CDR3 has 16 residues. Germline V gene lookup returns CDR1 LGHNA and CDR2 YSLEER. After removal of 1 base from V and 3 bases from J, the junction contained 7 bases not matched to a gene. CDR3 region: CASSQGPPTGGYEQYF. The CDR3 DNA follows: TGCGCCAGCAGCCAAGGTCCCCCGACAGGGGGCTACGAGCAGTACTTC.

This chain joins TRBV7-2 and TRBJ1-1, with D hard to call. From germline, CDR1 is SGHTA and CDR2 FQGNSA. CDR3 length: 15 residues. With 3 bases removed from V and 2 bases from J, the gap between germline ends came to 13 bases. Here the CDR3 reads CASSFWSGSNTEAFF. The CDR3 nucleotides are TGTGCCAGCAGCTTTTGGAGCGGGTCCAACACTGAAGCTTTCTTT.

The V and J genes are TRBV27 and TRBJ1-6, with D maybe TRBD1 (6 bases). Germline V gives CDR1 MNHEY, CDR2 SMNVEV (reference sequence). With 2 bases removed from V and 7 bases from J, the gap between germline ends came to 9 bases. The CDR3 consists of 14 residues. DNA for the CDR3: TGTGCCAGCAGTTTACAGGGGCCCAATTCACCCCTCCACTTT. This translates into CASSLQGPNSPLHF.

This rearrangement joins TRBV5-1 to TRBJ2-2; 9 positions match TRBD1. Trimming took 1 base from V and 4 from J; bases not matched to a gene: 8. CDR1 and CDR2 (germline): SGHRS, YFSETQ. The CDR3 extends over 17 amino acids. The CDR3 loop is CASSLLGQGLVTGELFF. The CDR3 region has the DNA TGCGCCAGCAGCTTGCTGGGACAGGGCCTAGTCACCGGGGAGCTGTTTTTT.

V is TRBV7-2 and J is TRBJ2-1, with 8 bases aligning to TRBD1. In germline, CDR1 is SGHTA, CDR2 FQGNSA. There are 15 residues in the CDR3. V was clipped by 5 bases and J by 6 bases; unmatched bases: 9. CDR3 bases: TGTGCCAGCAGCGGACGGACAGGGCTTGGCAATGAGCAGTTCTTC. Translating gives CASSGRTGLGNEQFF.